Listed below are T cell receptor beta chains from one sample, sequenced in a study of brain T cells in children with intractable seizures. Only in-frame clones appear in the TCRdb table, and some are missing; sequencing was by immunoSEQ multiplex PCR. The sample lists about 340,000 clones, about 93% seen once, with roughly 6% in the top ten. The material sequenced was peripheral blood, taken more than 4 months after surgery. The source is a boy younger than two with tuberous sclerosis and intractable seizures. Both conserved end residues are part of each CDR3. The D gene is left open where the match is weak. Where a row states a size, it is once, few, many or the class of an expanded clone; other rows omit it.

14,TRBV4-2,.,TRBJ1-1,.,TGTGCCAGCAGCCAACCGGCAGCAAACACTGAAGCTTTCTTT,CASSQPAANTEAFF
16,TRBV28,once,TRBJ2-1,.,TGTGCCAGCAGGGGGGACATGGGGTCATCCTACAATGAGCAGTTCTTC,CASRGDMGSSYNEQFF
18,TRBV27,.,TRBJ1-5,.,TGTGCCAGCAGTTTATCGGCCCCAATTAGTTATAGCAATCAGCCCCAGCATTTT,CASSLSAPISYSNQPQHF
13,TRBV2,.,TRBJ1-4,.,TGTGCCAGCGACAAGTGGGAGGGTGAAAAACTGTTTTTT,CASDKWEGEKLFF
11,TRBV20-1,few,TRBJ1-6,TRBD1,TGCAGTGCTGACAGGGACTCACCCCTCCACTTT,CSADRDSPLHF
20,TRBV10-3,.,TRBJ2-2,TRBD1,TGTGCCATCAGTGAGTTCTCACCAAACACCGGGACAGGGAACACCGGGGAGCTGTTTTTT,CAISEFSPNTGTGNTGELFF
16,TRBV25-1,.,TRBJ2-3,.,TGTGCCAGCAGTGAATATAATGGCTGGAGGGGTGATACGCAGTATTTT,CASSEYNGWRGDTQYF
14,TRBV6-5,.,TRBJ2-7,TRBD1,TGTGCCAGCACCTTGGACAGGGGGCCGTACGAGCAGTACTTC,CASTLDRGPYEQYF
12,TRBV11-2,.,TRBJ2-1,.,TGTGCCAGCAGCTGGGGCATGAATGAGCAGTTCTTC,CASSWGMNEQFF
14,TRBV11-3,.,TRBJ1-2,.,TGTGCCAGCAGCTTAGACGGGGAGGACTATGGCTACACCTTC,CASSLDGEDYGYTF
12,TRBV12-3/TRBV12-4,.,TRBJ1-2,.,TGTGCCAGCAGTCCGACAGGCTATGGCTACACCTTC,CASSPTGYGYTF
15,TRBV13,.,TRBJ1-2,TRBD1,TGTGCCAGCAGCTTATCTGACAGGGGGCCTGGTGGCTACACCTTC,CASSLSDRGPGGYTF
14,TRBV13,.,TRBJ2-7,.,TGTGCCAGCAGCTCCGGGACCCAACCCTACGAGCAGTACTTC,CASSSGTQPYEQYF
14,TRBV7-9,.,TRBJ1-5,.,TGTGCCAGCAGCTTAACAGGGAACAATCAGCCCCAGCATTTT,CASSLTGNNQPQHF
16,TRBV5-4,.,TRBJ1-1,.,TGTGCCAGCAGTGACCTCCTACAGGGATCAGTCACTGAAGCTTTCTTT,CASSDLLQGSVTEAFF
14,TRBV7-9,.,TRBJ2-3,.,TGTGCCAGCAGCTTAGACATTAGCACAGATACGCAGTATTTT,CASSLDISTDTQYF